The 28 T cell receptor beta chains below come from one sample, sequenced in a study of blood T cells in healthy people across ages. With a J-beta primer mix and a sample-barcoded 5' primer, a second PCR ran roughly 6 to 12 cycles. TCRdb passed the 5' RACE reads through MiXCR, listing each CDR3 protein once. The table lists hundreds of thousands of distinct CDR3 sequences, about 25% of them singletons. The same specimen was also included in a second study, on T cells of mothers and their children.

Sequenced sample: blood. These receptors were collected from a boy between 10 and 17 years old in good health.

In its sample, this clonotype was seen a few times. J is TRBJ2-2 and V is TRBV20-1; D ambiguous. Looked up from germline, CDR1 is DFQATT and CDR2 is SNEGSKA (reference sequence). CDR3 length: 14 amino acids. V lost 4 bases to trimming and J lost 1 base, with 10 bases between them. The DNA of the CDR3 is TGCAGTGCTAAGACCGGGCAGAACACCGGGGAGCTGTTTTTT. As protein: CSAKTGQNTGELFF.

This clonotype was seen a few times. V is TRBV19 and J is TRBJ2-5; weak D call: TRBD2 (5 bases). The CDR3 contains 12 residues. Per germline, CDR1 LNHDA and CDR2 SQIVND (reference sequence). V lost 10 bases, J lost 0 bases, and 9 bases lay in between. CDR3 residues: CATMDYQETQYF. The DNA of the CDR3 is TGTGCCACTATGGACTACCAAGAGACCCAGTACTTC. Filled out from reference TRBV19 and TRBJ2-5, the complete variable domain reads DGGITQSPKYLFRKEGQNVTLSCEQNLNHDAMYWYRQDPGQGLRLIYYSQIVNDFQKGDIAEGYSVSREKKESFPLTVTSAQKNPTAFYLCATMDYQETQYFGPGTRLLVL.

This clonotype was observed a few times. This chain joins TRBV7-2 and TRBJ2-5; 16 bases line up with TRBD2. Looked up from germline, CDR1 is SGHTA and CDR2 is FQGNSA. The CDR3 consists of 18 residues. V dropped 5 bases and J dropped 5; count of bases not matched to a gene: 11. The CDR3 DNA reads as TGTGCCAGCAGCCCACTGGGACTAGCGGGGGGGCCTTTGGAGACCCAGTACTTC. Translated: CASSPLGLAGGPLETQYF.

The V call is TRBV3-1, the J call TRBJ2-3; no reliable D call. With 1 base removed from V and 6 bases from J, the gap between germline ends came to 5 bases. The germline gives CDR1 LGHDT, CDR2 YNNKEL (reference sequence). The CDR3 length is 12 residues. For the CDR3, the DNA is TGTGCCAGCAGCCAAGTCCCGGATACGCAGTATTTT. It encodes CASSQVPDTQYF.

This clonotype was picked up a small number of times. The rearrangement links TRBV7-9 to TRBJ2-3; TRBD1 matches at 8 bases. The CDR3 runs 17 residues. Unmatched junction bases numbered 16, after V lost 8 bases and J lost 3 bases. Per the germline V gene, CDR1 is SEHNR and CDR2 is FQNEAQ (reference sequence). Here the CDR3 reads CASSLLNPRDRTDTQYF. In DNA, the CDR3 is TGTGCCAGCTCTCTACTCAACCCACGGGACAGGACAGATACGCAGTATTTT.

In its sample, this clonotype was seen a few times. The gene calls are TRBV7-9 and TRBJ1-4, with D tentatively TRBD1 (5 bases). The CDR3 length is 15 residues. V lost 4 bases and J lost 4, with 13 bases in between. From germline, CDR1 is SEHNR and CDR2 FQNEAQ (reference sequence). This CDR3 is CASSSRDGRNEKLFF. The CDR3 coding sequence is TGTGCCAGCAGCTCCCGGGACGGGCGTAATGAAAAACTGTTTTTT. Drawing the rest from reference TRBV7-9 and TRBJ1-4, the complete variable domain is DTGVSQNPRHKITKRGQNVTFRCDPISEHNRLYWYRQTLGQGPEFLTYFQNEAQLEKSRLLSDRFSAERPKGSFSTLEIQRTEQGDSAMYLCASSSRDGRNEKLFFGSGTQLSVL.

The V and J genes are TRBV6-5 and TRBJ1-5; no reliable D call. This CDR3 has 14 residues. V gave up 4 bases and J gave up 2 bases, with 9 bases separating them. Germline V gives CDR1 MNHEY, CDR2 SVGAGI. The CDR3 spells CASSLSMGNQPQHF. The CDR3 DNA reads TGTGCCAGCAGTTTATCTATGGGCAATCAGCCCCAGCATTTT.

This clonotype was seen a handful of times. The CDR3 loop is CASSLLVGTDTYEQYF. The CDR3 region has the DNA TGTGCCAGCAGTTTACTCGTCGGGACAGACACCTACGAGCAGTACTTC. V gene TRBV28 combines with J gene TRBJ2-7, with TRBD1 matching over 7 bases. The germline gives CDR1 MDHEN, CDR2 SYDVKM. V shed 2 bases, J shed 2 bases, and the junction held 9 bases outside the gene matches. There are 16 residues in the CDR3.

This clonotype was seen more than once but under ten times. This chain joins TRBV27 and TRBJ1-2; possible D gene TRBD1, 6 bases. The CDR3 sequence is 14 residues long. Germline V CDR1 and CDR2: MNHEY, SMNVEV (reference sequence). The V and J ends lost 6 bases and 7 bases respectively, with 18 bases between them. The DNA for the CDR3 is TGTGCCAGCAGCTCGAATGGGGGCAGGGGTGGCTACACCTTC. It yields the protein CASSSNGGRGGYTF.

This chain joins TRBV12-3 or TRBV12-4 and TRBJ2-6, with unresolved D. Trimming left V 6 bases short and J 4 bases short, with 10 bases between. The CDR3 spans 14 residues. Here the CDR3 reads CASREIGGANVLTF. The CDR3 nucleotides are TGTGCCAGCAGGGAGATAGGAGGGGCCAACGTCCTGACTTTC.

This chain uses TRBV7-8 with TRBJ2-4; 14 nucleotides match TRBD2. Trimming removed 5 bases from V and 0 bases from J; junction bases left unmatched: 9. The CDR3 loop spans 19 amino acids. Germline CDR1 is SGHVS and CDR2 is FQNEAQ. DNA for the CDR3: TGTGCCAGCAGCCCGCGGACTAGCGGGGGGAACCTAGCCAAAAACATTCAGTACTTC. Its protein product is CASSPRTSGGNLAKNIQYF.

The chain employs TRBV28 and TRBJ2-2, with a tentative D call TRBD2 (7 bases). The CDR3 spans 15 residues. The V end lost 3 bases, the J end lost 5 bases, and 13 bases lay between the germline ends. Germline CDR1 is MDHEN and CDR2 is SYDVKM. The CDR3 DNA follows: TGTGCCAGCAGTTTTCGGGGGGCTGGGACCGGGGAGCTGTTTTTT. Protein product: CASSFRGAGTGELFF.

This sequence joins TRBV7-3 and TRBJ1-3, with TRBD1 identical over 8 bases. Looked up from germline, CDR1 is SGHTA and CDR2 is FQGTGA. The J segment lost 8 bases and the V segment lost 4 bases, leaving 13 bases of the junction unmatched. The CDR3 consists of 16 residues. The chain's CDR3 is CASSSSQGQVVYTIYF. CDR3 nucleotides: TGTGCCAGCAGCTCGAGCCAGGGACAGGTTGTTTACACCATATATTTT. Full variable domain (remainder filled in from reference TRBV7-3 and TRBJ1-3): GAGVSQTPSNKVTEKGKYVELRCDPISGHTALYWYRQSLGQGPEFLIYFQGTGAADDSGLPNDRFFAVRPEGSVSTLKIQRTERGDSAVYLCASSSSQGQVVYTIYFGEGSWLTVV.

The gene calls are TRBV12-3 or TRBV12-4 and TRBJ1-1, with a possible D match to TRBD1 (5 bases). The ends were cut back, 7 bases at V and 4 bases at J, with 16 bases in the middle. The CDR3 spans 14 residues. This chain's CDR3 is CASTQGGTGTEAFF. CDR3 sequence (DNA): TGTGCCAGCACTCAGGGAGGGACGGGCACTGAAGCTTTCTTT.

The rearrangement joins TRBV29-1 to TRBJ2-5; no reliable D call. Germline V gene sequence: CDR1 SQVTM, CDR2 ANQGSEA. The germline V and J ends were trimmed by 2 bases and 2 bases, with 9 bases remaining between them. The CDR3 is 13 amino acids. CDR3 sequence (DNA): TGCAGCGTTGAACTCCAGAAGCAAGAGACCCAGTACTTC. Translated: CSVELQKQETQYF.

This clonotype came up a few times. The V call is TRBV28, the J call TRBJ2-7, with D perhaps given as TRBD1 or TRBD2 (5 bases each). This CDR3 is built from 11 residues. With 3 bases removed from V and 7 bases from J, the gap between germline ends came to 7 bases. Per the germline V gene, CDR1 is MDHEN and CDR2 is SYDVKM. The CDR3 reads CASSFEGEQYF. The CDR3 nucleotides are TGTGCCAGCAGTTTTGAGGGGGAGCAGTACTTC.

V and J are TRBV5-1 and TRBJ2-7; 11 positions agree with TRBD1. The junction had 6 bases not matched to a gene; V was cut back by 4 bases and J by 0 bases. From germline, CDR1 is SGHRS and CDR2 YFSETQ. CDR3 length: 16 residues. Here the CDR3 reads CASSAGQGATSYEQYF. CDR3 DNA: TGCGCCAGCAGCGCCGGACAGGGGGCCACCTCCTACGAGCAGTACTTC.

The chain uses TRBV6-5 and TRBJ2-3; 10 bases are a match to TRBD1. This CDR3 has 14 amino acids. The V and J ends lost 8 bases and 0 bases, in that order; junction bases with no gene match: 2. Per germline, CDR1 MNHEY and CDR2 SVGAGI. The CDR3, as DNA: TGTGCCAGCCTGGACAGGGGGAGCACAGATACGCAGTATTTT. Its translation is CASLDRGSTDTQYF.

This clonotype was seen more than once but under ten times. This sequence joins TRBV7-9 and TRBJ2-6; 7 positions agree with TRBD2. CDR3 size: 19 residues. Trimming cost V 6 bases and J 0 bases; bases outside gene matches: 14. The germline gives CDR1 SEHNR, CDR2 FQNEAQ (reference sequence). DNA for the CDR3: TGTGCCAGCAGACCCAGGGTGCGGGGGACCCACTCTGGGGCCAACGTCCTGACTTTC. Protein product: CASRPRVRGTHSGANVLTF.

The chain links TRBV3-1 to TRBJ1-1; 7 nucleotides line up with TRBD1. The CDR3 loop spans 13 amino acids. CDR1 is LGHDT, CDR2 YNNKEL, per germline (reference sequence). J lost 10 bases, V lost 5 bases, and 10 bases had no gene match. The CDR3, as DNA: TGTGCCAGCAGCTTAACAGGGGCCCCTGGAGCTTTCTTT. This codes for CASSLTGAPGAFF.

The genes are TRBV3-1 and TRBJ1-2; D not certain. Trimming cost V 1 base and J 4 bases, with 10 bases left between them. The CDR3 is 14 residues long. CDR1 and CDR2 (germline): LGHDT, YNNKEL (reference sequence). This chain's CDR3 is CASSQAGNPYGYTF. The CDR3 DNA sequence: TGTGCCAGCAGCCAAGCGGGAAACCCCTATGGCTACACCTTC.

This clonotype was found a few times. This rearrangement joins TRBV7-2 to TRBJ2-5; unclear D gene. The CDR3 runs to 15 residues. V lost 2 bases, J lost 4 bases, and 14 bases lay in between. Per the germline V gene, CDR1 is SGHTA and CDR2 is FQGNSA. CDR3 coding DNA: TGTGCCAGCAGCTTAATGGCCGTTAAGGCAGAGACCCAGTACTTC. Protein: CASSLMAVKAETQYF.

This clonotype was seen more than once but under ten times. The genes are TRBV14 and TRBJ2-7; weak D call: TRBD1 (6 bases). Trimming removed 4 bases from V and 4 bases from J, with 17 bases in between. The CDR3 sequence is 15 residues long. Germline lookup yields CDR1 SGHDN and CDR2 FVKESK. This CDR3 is CASSRGQPDLYEQYF. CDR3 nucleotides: TGTGCCAGCAGCCGCGGACAGCCGGATTTATACGAGCAGTACTTC. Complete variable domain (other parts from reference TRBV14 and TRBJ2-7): EAGVTQFPSHSVIEKGQTVTLRCDPISGHDNLYWYRRVMGKEIKFLLHFVKESKQDESGMPNNRFLAERTGGTYSTLKVQPAELEDSGVYFCASSRGQPDLYEQYFGPGTRLTVT.

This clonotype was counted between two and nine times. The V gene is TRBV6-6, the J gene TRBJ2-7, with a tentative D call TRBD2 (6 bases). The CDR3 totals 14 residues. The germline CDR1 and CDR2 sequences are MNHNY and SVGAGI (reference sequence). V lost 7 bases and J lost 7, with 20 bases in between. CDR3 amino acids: CASTEDYRSGEQYF. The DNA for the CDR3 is TGTGCCAGCACAGAGGACTACCGCTCGGGGGAGCAGTACTTC.

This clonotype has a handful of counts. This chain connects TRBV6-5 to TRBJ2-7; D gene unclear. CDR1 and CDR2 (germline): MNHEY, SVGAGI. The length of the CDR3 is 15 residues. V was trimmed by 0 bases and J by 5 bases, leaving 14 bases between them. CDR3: CASSYSRATGNEQYF. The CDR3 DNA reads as TGTGCCAGCAGTTACTCACGAGCGACCGGAAACGAGCAGTACTTC.

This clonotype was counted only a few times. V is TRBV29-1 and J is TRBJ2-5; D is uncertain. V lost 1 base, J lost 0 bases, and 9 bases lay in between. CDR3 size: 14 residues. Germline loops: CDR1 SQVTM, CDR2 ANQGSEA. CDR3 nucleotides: TGCAGCGTTGAAGGTGAGGCATACCAAGAGACCCAGTACTTC. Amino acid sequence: CSVEGEAYQETQYF.

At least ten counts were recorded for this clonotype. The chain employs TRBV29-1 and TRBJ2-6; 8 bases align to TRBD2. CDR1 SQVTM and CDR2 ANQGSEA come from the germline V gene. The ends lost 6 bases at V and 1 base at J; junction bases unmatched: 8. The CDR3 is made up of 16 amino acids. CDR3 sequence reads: CSVTSGGPSGANVLTF. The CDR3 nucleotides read TGCAGCGTCACTAGCGGCGGGCCTTCTGGGGCCAACGTCCTGACTTTC.

The CDR3: CASSLGAHTEAFF. CDR3 nucleotide sequence: TGTGCCAGCAGCTTGGGGGCCCACACTGAAGCTTTCTTT. The chain joins TRBV7-9 to TRBJ1-1, with a tentative D call TRBD1 (6 bases). Germline CDR1 reads SEHNR; CDR2 reads FQNEAQ (reference sequence). V was shortened by 3 bases and J by 3 bases, with 8 bases between the two germline ends. The CDR3 runs to 13 residues.